This T cell receptor (beta chain) was retrieved from a study of PD-L1 blockade in urothelial cancer. Turning to the study itself: Beginning in about 2014, patients received atezolizumab, given as 1,200 mg intravenously every 3 weeks. Previous chemotherapy exposure amounted to 0 to 3 regimens for patients. A median blood sample held roughly 150,000 T cells and roughly 79,000 unique TCRs.

The data were produced by immunoSEQ multiplex PCR, yet TCRdb's version contains in-frame clones alone and is incomplete. In the table there are about 36,000 clones, about 80% of which are singletons. CDR3 length: 17 amino acids. V was trimmed by 7 bases and J by 8 bases, leaving 29 bases between them. Germline CDR1 and CDR2: PRHDT and FYEKMQ (reference sequence). Noted time point: peripheral blood 6 weeks after treatment start. Urothelial carcinoma in patients was locally advanced or metastatic. This chain joins TRBV13 and TRBJ1-2, with TRBD1 as a possible D gene (6 bases). The sequences come from PBMCs, collected around atezolizumab (anti-PD-L1) treatment. The TCR originated in a man in his forties with urothelial cancer. This CDR3 is CASTHNRVRRVAEGYTF. CDR3 nucleotide sequence: TGTGCCAGCACTCATAACAGGGTCAGACGCGTGGCCGAGGGCTACACCTTC.